The T cell receptor beta chain described here comes from a study of OX40 agonist ivuxolimab in advanced cancers. Whole-study context: As their treatment, patients were administered ivuxolimab, an agonistic anti-OX40 (CD134) antibody.

As concerns this clone: Its matching antigen is unknown.

This table comes from immunoSEQ multiplex PCR, and its TCRdb copy is limited to in-frame clones, with some not included. The sample lists 70,000 or so clones; about 88% were seen once. The ends were cut back, 6 bases at V and 6 bases at J, with 17 bases in the middle. Germline loops: CDR1 MNHEY, CDR2 SMNVEV (reference sequence). The CDR3 extends over 15 amino acids. Study-wide results and caveats: Nonresponders, in some cases, also had low normalized T-cell clonal expansion. Antigen specificity was not determined for the expanded peripheral T cells.

The V call is TRBV27, the J call TRBJ1-4; a weak D match, TRBD1 (5 bases). This specimen was CD4+ or CD8+ T cells sorted from blood, taken in a trial of the OX40 agonist ivuxolimab. This TCR derives from an adult with an advanced solid tumor such as melanoma, head and neck, liver or kidney cancer. CDR3 coding DNA: TGTGCCAGCAGAAGAGTAGGGGAAGACCATGAAAAACTGTTTTTT. Translating gives CASRRVGEDHEKLFF.